A single sample gave rise to the 24 T cell receptor beta chains below, sequenced in a study of T cells in localized non-small cell lung cancer. Using immunoSEQ multiplex PCR, the repertoire was profiled, and TCRdb retains in-frame clones only, with some absent. Of about 35,000 clones in the sample, approximately 89% are singletons; the top ten hold about 11%. The starting material was peripheral blood mononuclear cells, obtained before any cancer treatment. All receptors derive from a female donor of 60 years or more with stage II lung adenocarcinoma.

The CDR3 spells CASSLELSYNEQFF. The CDR3 DNA is TGTGCCAGCAGCTTAGAACTCTCCTACAATGAGCAGTTCTTC. This sequence joins TRBV7-2 and TRBJ2-1; D remains ambiguous. The CDR3 extends over 14 amino acids. Per germline, CDR1 SGHTA and CDR2 FQGNSA. V dropped 1 base and J dropped 0 bases, with 4 bases sitting between them. The whole variable domain, filled in from reference TRBV7-2 and TRBJ2-1, reads GAGVSQSPSNKVTEKGKDVELRCDPISGHTALYWYRQSLGQGLEFLIYFQGNSAPDKSGLPSDRFSAERTGGSVSTLTIQRTQQEDSAVYLCASSLELSYNEQFFGPGTRLTVL.

This rearrangement joins TRBV7-9 to TRBJ2-7; D gene uncertain. CDR3 length: 13 residues. Trimming removed 3 bases from V and 2 bases from J, with 8 bases in between. Germline V gene sequence: CDR1 SEHNR, CDR2 FQNEAQ (reference sequence). CDR3: CASSLVGTYEQYF. The CDR3 DNA reads as TGTGCCAGCAGCTTGGTAGGGACCTACGAGCAGTACTTC. The complete variable domain, with remaining parts taken from reference TRBV7-9 and TRBJ2-7, reads DTGVSQNPRHKITKRGQNVTFRCDPISEHNRLYWYRQTLGQGPEFLTYFQNEAQLEKSRLLSDRFSAERPKGSFSTLEIQRTEQGDSAMYLCASSLVGTYEQYFGPGTRLTVT.

This chain links TRBV14 with TRBJ2-1, with 11 bases lining up with TRBD1. The CDR3 totals 16 residues. CDR1 and CDR2 from the germline V gene are SGHDN and FVKESK. V shed 2 bases, J shed 6 bases, and the junction held 6 bases outside the gene matches. The DNA for the CDR3 is TGTGCCAGCAGCCAAATGGGGGGACAGGGGGTCAATGAGCAGTTCTTC. Residues: CASSQMGGQGVNEQFF.

Remarks on this clone: An end of the junction does not agree with germline; a read error may underlie this. V usage is TRBV6-5 and J usage is TRBJ2-1; D is uncertain. This CDR3 contains 16 residues. CDR1 MNHEY and CDR2 SVGAGI come from the germline V gene. CDR3 in DNA: TGTGCCAGCAGTCACTCCGGTCTCCCGCCCAACAATGAGCAGTTCTTC. Residues: CASSHSGLPPNNEQFF.

This sequence joins TRBV4-3 and TRBJ2-1; D is ambiguous. Germline V lookup: CDR1 LGHNA, CDR2 YSLEER. Trimming took off 3 bases at V and 9 bases at J, with 12 bases between the two ends. The CDR3 covers 13 residues. The CDR3 nucleotides are TGCGCCAGCAGCCAGCAGTACTCAGCTGAGCAGTTCTTC. It yields the protein CASSQQYSAEQFF.

This clone has a single count. The chain recombines TRBV19 with TRBJ2-1, with 7 bases that match TRBD2. The V segment lost 2 bases and the J segment 6 bases; nucleotides outside the gene matches: 7. The germline V gene encodes CDR1 LNHDA and CDR2 SQIVND (reference sequence). The CDR3 is 15 residues long. Here the CDR3 reads CASSIPGEGGNEQFF. The CDR3 coding sequence is TGTGCCAGTAGTATACCGGGGGAGGGAGGCAATGAGCAGTTCTTC.

DNA for the CDR3: TGTGCCACCTTTTCCCGGGGGTTGAACACTGAAGCTTTCTTT. It encodes CATFSRGLNTEAFF. This chain links TRBV28 with TRBJ1-1; D might be TRBD1 (5 bases). Germline-derived CDR1 and CDR2 are MDHEN and SYDVKM. V lost 10 bases to trimming and J lost 0 bases, with 15 bases between them. There are 14 residues in the CDR3.

The rearrangement joins TRBV30 to TRBJ1-2, with 11 nucleotides matching TRBD1. The CDR3 runs 13 residues. Germline trimming cut 3 bases from V and 8 bases from J; bases unmatched to any gene: 5. Germline V CDR1 and CDR2: GTSNPN, SVGIG (reference sequence). CDR3 amino acids: CAWRDRGQGGYTF. The CDR3 DNA follows: TGTGCCTGGAGGGACAGGGGGCAAGGAGGCTACACCTTC.

The rearrangement uses TRBV30 and TRBJ1-2; D not certain. V was trimmed by 0 bases and J by 1 base, leaving 9 bases between them. This CDR3 contains 14 residues. The germline CDR1 and CDR2 sequences are GTSNPN and SVGIG (reference sequence). The CDR3 region has the DNA TGTGCCTGGAGTGTCCCCGAAGTTAACTATGGCTACACCTTC. This gives the protein CAWSVPEVNYGYTF.

The chain couples TRBV11-2 to TRBJ1-1, with unresolved D. The germline V gene has CDR1 SGHAT and CDR2 FQNNGV. This CDR3 spans 12 amino acids. V lost 7 bases, J lost 2 bases, and 8 bases lay in between. Written as DNA, the CDR3 is TGTGCCAGCATGCCGGGAAACACTGAAGCTTTCTTT. Translated, it gives CASMPGNTEAFF.

CDR3 sequence reads: CASSIGWEGRMQFF. The CDR3 DNA reads as TGTGCCAGTAGTATCGGCTGGGAGGGGCGCATGCAGTTCTTC. The chain employs TRBV19 and TRBJ2-1; TRBD2 aligns across 7 bases. The V gene end was trimmed by 3 bases and the J gene end by 12 bases; junction bases not matched to a gene: 11. CDR1 and CDR2 (germline): LNHDA, SQIVND (reference sequence). The CDR3 is 14 amino acids. The complete variable domain, with remaining parts taken from reference TRBV19 and TRBJ2-1, reads DGGITQSPKYLFRKEGQNVTLSCEQNLNHDAMYWYRQDPGQGLRLIYYSQIVNDFQKGDIAEGYSVSREKKESFPLTVTSAQKNPTAFYLCASSIGWEGRMQFFGPGTRLTVL.

The V call is TRBV7-2, the J call TRBJ1-1; D uncertain. Trimming stripped 5 bases from V and 1 base from J, with 8 bases between. Germline CDR1 SGHTA, CDR2 FQGNSA. There are 13 residues in the CDR3. CDR3 nucleotide sequence: TGTGCCAGCAGCCCGGACCCGAACACTGAAGCTTTCTTT. This sequence encodes CASSPDPNTEAFF.

The V gene is TRBV7-2, the J gene TRBJ2-7, with TRBD2 matching over 7 bases. Trimming cost V 1 base and J 3 bases; bases outside gene matches: 6. CDR1 is SGHTA and CDR2 is FQGNSA in the germline V gene. The CDR3 runs to 15 residues. CDR3 DNA: TGTGCCAGCAGCTTAGACGGCGGGGGAAACTACGAGCAGTACTTC. Translation gives CASSLDGGGNYEQYF.

This chain connects TRBV30 to TRBJ2-7, with D maybe TRBD2 (7 bases). There are 13 residues in the CDR3. CDR1 and CDR2 from the germline V gene are GTSNPN and SVGIG (reference sequence). V lost 2 bases to trimming and J lost 6 bases, with 14 bases between them. The CDR3 DNA is TGTGCCTGGAGTTGGAGAGGGGGGGGCGAGCAGTACTTC. It yields the protein CAWSWRGGGEQYF.

Here the CDR3 reads CASRGITYEQYF. The CDR3 DNA reads TGTGCCAGCAGAGGGATTACCTACGAGCAGTACTTC. V is TRBV27 and J is TRBJ2-7; no reliable D call. V was clipped by 6 bases and J by 2 bases, with 8 bases between them. CDR1 is MNHEY, CDR2 SMNVEV, per germline (reference sequence). The CDR3 has 12 amino acids.

This rearrangement joins TRBV4-3 to TRBJ1-2, with D maybe TRBD1 (5 bases). V dropped 4 bases and J dropped 2 bases, with 11 bases sitting between them. Germline-derived CDR1 and CDR2 are LGHNA and YSLEER. The CDR3 spans 14 residues. CDR3 DNA sequence: TGCGCCAGCAGCCTCCGGGACGCCAACTATGGCTACACCTTC. This codes for CASSLRDANYGYTF.

The chain combines TRBV28 with TRBJ2-7; 12 nucleotides align to TRBD1. The trim removed 5 bases at V and 7 bases at J, leaving 6 bases unmatched. CDR1 is MDHEN, CDR2 SYDVKM, per germline. CDR3 length: 14 amino acids. CDR3 coding DNA: TGTGCCAGCAGTCCCCGGGACAGGGGGCGAGAGCAGTACTTC. It specifies CASSPRDRGREQYF.

The CDR3 spells CASSQDLDSNNEQFF. The CDR3 nucleotides are TGCGCCAGCAGCCAAGATCTGGACAGCAACAATGAGCAGTTCTTC. The rearrangement links TRBV4-3 to TRBJ2-1; D perhaps matches TRBD1 (6 bases). V lost 0 bases to trimming and J lost 5 bases, with 11 bases between them. Looked up from germline, CDR1 is LGHNA and CDR2 is YSLEER. This CDR3 has 15 amino acids.

The chain uses TRBV28 and TRBJ1-2; D is uncertain. V lost 5 bases and J 13 bases, leaving 23 bases between the germline ends. The CDR3 is 14 amino acids. Germline-derived CDR1 and CDR2 are MDHEN and SYDVKM. CDR3 sequence (DNA): TGTGCCAGCAGTCCCTCCACAATCACCCTCGCTGTCACCTTC. It is translated as CASSPSTITLAVTF.

The chain has TRBV19 and TRBJ2-5, with D tentatively TRBD1 (6 bases). Germline values: CDR1 LNHDA, CDR2 SQIVND (reference sequence). V was clipped by 7 bases and J by 5 bases, with 17 bases between them. The length of the CDR3 is 14 residues. DNA for the CDR3: TGTGCCAGTAAGACGGGACACCTCGGGGAGACCCAGTACTTC. It translates to CASKTGHLGETQYF.

The J gene is TRBJ1-2, the V gene TRBV28; 7 bases fit TRBD1. Germline V gene sequence: CDR1 MDHEN, CDR2 SYDVKM. The CDR3 loop spans 13 amino acids. After removal of 5 bases from V and 2 bases from J, the junction contained 2 bases not matched to a gene. The DNA of the CDR3 is TGTGCCAGCAGTGTACAGGGGAACTATGGCTACACCTTC. It codes for CASSVQGNYGYTF.

The chain carries TRBV19 and TRBJ2-1; a weak D match, TRBD2 (6 bases). This CDR3 comprises 16 residues. The V gene lost 3 bases and the J gene lost 4 bases, with 16 bases spanning the gap. The V gene's germline CDR1 is LNHDA and CDR2 SQIVND (reference sequence). The CDR3 region has the DNA TGTGCCAGTAGTATCCGGCCCGTCGGGACTTACAATGAGCAGTTCTTC. It is translated as CASSIRPVGTYNEQFF.

For the CDR3, the DNA is TGTGCCAGCAGCTTAGATCCGGGGAATGAGGAGACCCAGTACTTC. Protein sequence: CASSLDPGNEETQYF. The rearrangement links TRBV7-6 to TRBJ2-5; D is possibly TRBD2 (5 bases). The CDR3 is 15 amino acids. V shed 1 base and J shed 5 bases, with 14 bases lying between them. Germline assignment: CDR1 SGHVS and CDR2 FNYEAQ.

The genes are TRBV28 and TRBJ2-7; 8 bases match TRBD2. V gave up 5 bases and J gave up 2 bases; unmatched junction bases: 5. Looked up from germline, CDR1 is MDHEN and CDR2 is SYDVKM. CDR3 length: 14 amino acids. CDR3 in amino acids: CASSTPGGTYEQYF. The CDR3 bases are TGTGCCAGCAGTACCCCGGGGGGGACCTACGAGCAGTACTTC.